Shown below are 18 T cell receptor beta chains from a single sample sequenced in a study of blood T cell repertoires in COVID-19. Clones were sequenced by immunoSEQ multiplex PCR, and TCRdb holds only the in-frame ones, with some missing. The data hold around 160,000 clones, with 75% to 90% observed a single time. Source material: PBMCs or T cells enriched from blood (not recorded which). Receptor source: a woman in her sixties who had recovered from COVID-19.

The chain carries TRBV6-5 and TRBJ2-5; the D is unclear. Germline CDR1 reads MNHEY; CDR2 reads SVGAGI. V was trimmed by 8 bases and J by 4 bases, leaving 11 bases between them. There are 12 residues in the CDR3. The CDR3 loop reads CASPSDGETQYF. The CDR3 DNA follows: TGTGCCAGCCCGAGCGACGGAGAGACCCAGTACTTC.

The CDR3, as DNA: TGTGCCAGCAGCCCCCCCGGGACAGCATTCTCCTATGGCTACACCTTC. This translates into CASSPPGTAFSYGYTF. The chain carries TRBV7-9 and TRBJ1-2, with 7 bases that match TRBD1. Germline V gives CDR1 SEHNR, CDR2 FQNEAQ (reference sequence). V was pared by 5 bases and J by 4 bases, with 13 bases of the junction left unmatched. This CDR3 has 16 amino acids. The whole variable domain, remainder taken from reference TRBV7-9 and TRBJ1-2, is DTGVSQNPRHKITKRGQNVTFRCDPISEHNRLYWYRQTLGQGPEFLTYFQNEAQLEKSRLLSDRFSAERPKGSFSTLEIQRTEQGDSAMYLCASSPPGTAFSYGYTFGSGTRLTVV.

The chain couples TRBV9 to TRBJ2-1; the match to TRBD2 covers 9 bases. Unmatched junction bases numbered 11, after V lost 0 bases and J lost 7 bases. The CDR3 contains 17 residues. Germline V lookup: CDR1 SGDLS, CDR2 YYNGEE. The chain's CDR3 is CASSVVPGLAGMNEQFF. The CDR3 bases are TGTGCCAGCAGCGTAGTGCCGGGGCTAGCGGGGATGAATGAGCAGTTCTTC.

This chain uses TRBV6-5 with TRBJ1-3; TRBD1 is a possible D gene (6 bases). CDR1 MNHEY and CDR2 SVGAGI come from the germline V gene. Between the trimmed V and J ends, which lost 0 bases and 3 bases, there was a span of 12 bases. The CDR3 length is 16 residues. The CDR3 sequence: CASSYSWGPYGNTIYF. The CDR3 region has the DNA TGTGCCAGCAGTTACTCCTGGGGGCCTTATGGAAACACCATATATTTT.

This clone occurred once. The CDR3: CASMRLSAYEQYF. The CDR3 nucleotides read TGTGCCAGCATGCGGCTCTCCGCCTACGAGCAGTACTTC. The chain couples TRBV27 to TRBJ2-7; D not resolved. Germline V lookup: CDR1 MNHEY, CDR2 SMNVEV (reference sequence). The V and J ends lost 7 bases and 2 bases respectively, with 12 bases between them. The CDR3 has 13 amino acids.

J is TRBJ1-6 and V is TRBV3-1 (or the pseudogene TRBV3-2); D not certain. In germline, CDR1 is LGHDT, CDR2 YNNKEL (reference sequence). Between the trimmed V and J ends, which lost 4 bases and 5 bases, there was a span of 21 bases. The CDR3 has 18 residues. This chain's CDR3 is CASSPDPNNFVNNSPLHF. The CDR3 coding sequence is TGTGCCAGCAGCCCAGATCCCAATAACTTCGTTAATAATTCACCCCTCCACTTT.

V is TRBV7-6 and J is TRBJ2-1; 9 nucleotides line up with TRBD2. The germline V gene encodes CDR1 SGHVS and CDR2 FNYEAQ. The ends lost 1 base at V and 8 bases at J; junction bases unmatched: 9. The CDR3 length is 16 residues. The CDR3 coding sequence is TGTGCCAGCAGCTTAGGGGGCGGGAGGGCCTTGGATGAGCAGTTCTTC. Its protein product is CASSLGGGRALDEQFF.

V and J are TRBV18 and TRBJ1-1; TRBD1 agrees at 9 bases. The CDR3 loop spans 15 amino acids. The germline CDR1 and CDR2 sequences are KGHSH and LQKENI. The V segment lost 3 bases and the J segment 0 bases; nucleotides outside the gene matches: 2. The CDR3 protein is CASSPTGGMNTEAFF. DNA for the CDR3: TGTGCCAGCTCACCGACAGGGGGAATGAACACTGAAGCTTTCTTT.

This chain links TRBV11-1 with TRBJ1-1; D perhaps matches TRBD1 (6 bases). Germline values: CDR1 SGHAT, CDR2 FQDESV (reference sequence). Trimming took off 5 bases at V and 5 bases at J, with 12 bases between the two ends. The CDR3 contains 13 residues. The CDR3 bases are TGTGCCAGCAGCGTCCAGACAGGTACTGAAGCTTTCTTT. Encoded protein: CASSVQTGTEAFF.

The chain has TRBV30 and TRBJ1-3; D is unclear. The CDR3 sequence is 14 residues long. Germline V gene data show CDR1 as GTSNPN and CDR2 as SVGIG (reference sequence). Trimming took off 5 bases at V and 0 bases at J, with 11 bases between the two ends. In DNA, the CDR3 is TGTGCCTGGGGGCAAGGAGTCTCTGGAAACACCATATATTTT. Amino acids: CAWGQGVSGNTIYF.

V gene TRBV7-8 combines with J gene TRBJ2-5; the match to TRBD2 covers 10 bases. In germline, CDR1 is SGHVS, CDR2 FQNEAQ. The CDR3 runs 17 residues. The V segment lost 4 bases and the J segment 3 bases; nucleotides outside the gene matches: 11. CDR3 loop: CASSSRFGLADKETQYF. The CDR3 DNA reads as TGTGCCAGCAGCTCCAGGTTCGGACTAGCGGACAAAGAGACCCAGTACTTC.

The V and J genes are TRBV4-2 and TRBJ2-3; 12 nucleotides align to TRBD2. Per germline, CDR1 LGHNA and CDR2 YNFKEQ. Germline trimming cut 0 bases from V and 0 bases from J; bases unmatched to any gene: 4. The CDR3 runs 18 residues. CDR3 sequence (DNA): TGTGCCAGCAGCCAAGATCCTAGCGGGGGGGCTAGCACAGATACGCAGTATTTT. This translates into CASSQDPSGGASTDTQYF.

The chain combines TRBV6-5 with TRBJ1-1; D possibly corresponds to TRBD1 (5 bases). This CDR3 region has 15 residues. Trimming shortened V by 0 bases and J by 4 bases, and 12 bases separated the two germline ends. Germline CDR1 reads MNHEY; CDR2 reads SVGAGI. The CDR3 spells CASSYSTQGSTEAFF. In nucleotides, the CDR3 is TGTGCCAGCAGTTACTCGACGCAGGGAAGCACTGAAGCTTTCTTT.

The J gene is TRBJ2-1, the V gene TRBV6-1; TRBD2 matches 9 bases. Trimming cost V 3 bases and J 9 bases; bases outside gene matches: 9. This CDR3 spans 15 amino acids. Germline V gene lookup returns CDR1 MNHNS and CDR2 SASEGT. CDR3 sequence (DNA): TGTGCCAGCAGTGATCACGTAGCGGGAGTGCTTGAGCAGTTCTTC. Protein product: CASSDHVAGVLEQFF.

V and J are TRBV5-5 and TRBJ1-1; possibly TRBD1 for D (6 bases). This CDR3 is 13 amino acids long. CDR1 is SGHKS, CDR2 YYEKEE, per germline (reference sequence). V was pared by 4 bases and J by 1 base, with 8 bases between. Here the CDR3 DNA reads TGTGCCAGCAGCGAGGGACAGAACACTGAAGCTTTCTTT. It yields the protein CASSEGQNTEAFF. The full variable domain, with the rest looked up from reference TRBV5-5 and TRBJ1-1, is DAGVTQSPTHLIKTRGQQVTLRCSPISGHKSVSWYQQVLGQGPQFIFQYYEKEERGRGNFPDRFSARQFPNYSSELNVNALLLGDSALYLCASSEGQNTEAFFGQGTRLTVV.

The CDR3 nucleotides read TGTGCCAGCAGTTCCAATACCGGGACATCGGCCGAGACCCAGTACTTC. This encodes CASSSNTGTSAETQYF. This chain uses TRBV28 with TRBJ2-5; the D gene is possibly TRBD1 (6 bases). CDR1 and CDR2 from the germline V gene are MDHEN and SYDVKM. The CDR3 is made up of 16 amino acids. The V gene lost 4 bases and the J gene lost 5 bases, with 20 bases spanning the gap.

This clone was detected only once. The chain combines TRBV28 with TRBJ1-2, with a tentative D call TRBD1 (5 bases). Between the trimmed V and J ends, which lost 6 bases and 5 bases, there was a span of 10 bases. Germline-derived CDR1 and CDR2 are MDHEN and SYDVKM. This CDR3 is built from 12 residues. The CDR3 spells CASRQGEYGYTF. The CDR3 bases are TGTGCCAGCAGGCAGGGCGAGTATGGCTACACCTTC.

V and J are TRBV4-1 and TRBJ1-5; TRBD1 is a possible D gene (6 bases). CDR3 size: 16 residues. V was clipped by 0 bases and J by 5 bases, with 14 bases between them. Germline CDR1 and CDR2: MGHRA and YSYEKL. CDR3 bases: TGCGCCAGCAGCCAAGATCGGGGGGGGCTCGATCAGCCCCAGCATTTT. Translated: CASSQDRGGLDQPQHF.